What follows are 20 T cell receptor beta chains derived from one specimen sequenced in a study of blood T cell repertoires in COVID-19. Sequencing used immunoSEQ multiplex PCR; TCRdb keeps in-frame clones, though not all of them. The table lists fewer than 55,000 clones, about four fifths of them singletons. Sequenced input: peripheral blood. Source of these receptors: a woman at least 80 years old with COVID-19, enrolled during active disease.

The V gene is TRBV7-2, the J gene TRBJ2-5; 8 bases fit TRBD2. V lost 5 bases, J lost 8 bases, and 7 bases stayed unmatched. Per germline, CDR1 SGHTA and CDR2 FQGNSA. The CDR3 extends over 13 amino acids. Here the CDR3 DNA reads TGTGCCAGCAGCCGAGGACTAGCACGAACCCAGTACTTC. Translation: CASSRGLARTQYF.

To note about this clone: An end of the junction does not agree with germline; a read error may underlie this. The chain recombines TRBV7-8 with TRBJ2-1, with TRBD2 matching 7 bases. The CDR3 is 13 amino acids. CDR1 and CDR2 (germline): SGHVS, FQNEAQ. The DNA for the CDR3 is TGTGCCAGCAGCTGGGGGGGTAGAACAGAGCTGTTCTTC. The encoded protein is CASSWGGRTELFF.

There are a few counts of this clone. The genes are TRBV3-1 (or the pseudogene TRBV3-2) and TRBJ2-3; TRBD2 aligns across 10 bases. In germline, CDR1 is LGHDT, CDR2 YNNKEL (reference sequence). There are 16 residues in the CDR3. The junction had 10 bases not matched to a gene; V was cut back by 0 bases and J by 10 bases. DNA for the CDR3: TGTGCCAGCAGCCAAGATCCCCTAGCGGGAGAGCGGGCGCAGTATTTT. Its protein is CASSQDPLAGERAQYF.

V usage is TRBV24-1 and J usage is TRBJ2-5, with D maybe TRBD1 (6 bases). With 5 bases removed from V and 11 bases from J, the gap between germline ends came to 11 bases. CDR1 and CDR2 (germline): KGHDR, SFDVKD. The CDR3 loop spans 11 amino acids. CDR3: CATSGGQRQYF. The DNA for the CDR3 is TGTGCCACCAGTGGAGGACAGCGGCAGTACTTC.

This chain joins TRBV25-1 and TRBJ2-7, with a possible D match to TRBD1 (6 bases). Trimming cost V 1 base and J 2 bases, with 12 bases left between them. The CDR3 contains 15 residues. CDR1 is MGHDK, CDR2 SYGVNS, per germline. The CDR3 sequence is CASSEFSGATYEQYF. As DNA, the CDR3 is TGTGCCAGCAGTGAATTCTCAGGGGCTACCTACGAGCAGTACTTC.

The chain recombines TRBV2 with TRBJ2-7; TRBD2 matches at 13 bases. This CDR3 region has 16 residues. Germline trimming cut 5 bases from V and 6 bases from J; bases unmatched to any gene: 10. The V gene's germline CDR1 is SNHLY and CDR2 FYNNEI. CDR3 sequence: CASSRPGLAGIGEQYF. The DNA of the CDR3 is TGTGCCAGCAGTAGACCGGGACTAGCGGGAATCGGCGAGCAGTACTTC.

This chain connects TRBV19 to TRBJ2-3, with D possibly TRBD2 on 6 matching bases. Trimming shortened V by 1 base and J by 4 bases, and 9 bases separated the two germline ends. This CDR3 spans 14 amino acids. Germline CDR1 is LNHDA and CDR2 is SQIVND (reference sequence). Here the CDR3 DNA reads TGTGCCAGTAGTATAGGCCTAGCGTCAGATACGCAGTATTTT. Its protein is CASSIGLASDTQYF.

The chain employs TRBV5-6 and TRBJ2-7; a possible D gene is TRBD2 (6 bases). Between the trimmed V and J ends, which lost 3 bases and 4 bases, there was a span of 23 bases. The CDR3 spans 17 residues. Germline values: CDR1 SGHDT, CDR2 YYEEEE. The CDR3 region is CASSSGVRDEDGYEQYF. The CDR3 coding sequence is TGTGCCAGCAGCTCGGGAGTCAGGGACGAGGATGGGTACGAGCAGTACTTC.

CDR3 DNA: TGCGCCAGCAGCCAAGTTACCGGGGCTAACTATGGCTACACCTTC. The encoded protein is CASSQVTGANYGYTF. This rearrangement joins TRBV4-1 to TRBJ1-2; D remains unclear. The CDR3 has 15 amino acids. Trimming took 1 base from V and 0 from J, leaving 9 bases between them. Per the germline V gene, CDR1 is MGHRA and CDR2 is YSYEKL.

The table lists this clone with a few counts. This chain joins TRBV4-1 and TRBJ2-7; possibly TRBD2 for D (5 bases). Trimming removed 0 bases at V and 6 bases at J, with 12 bases between. CDR1 is MGHRA, CDR2 YSYEKL, per germline. The CDR3 is 14 residues long. The CDR3 sequence is CASSQDGLEGEQYF. CDR3 coding DNA: TGCGCCAGCAGCCAAGATGGGCTAGAGGGCGAGCAGTACTTC.

The rearrangement links TRBV28 to TRBJ1-6; 7 nucleotides agree with TRBD1. Germline V gene sequence: CDR1 MDHEN, CDR2 SYDVKM. The CDR3 runs to 16 residues. J gave up 4 bases and V 6 bases, and 9 bases lay outside the gene matches. For the CDR3, the DNA is TGTGCCAGCAGGGTGACAGGGATCCAATATAATTCACCCCTCCACTTT. Residues: CASRVTGIQYNSPLHF.

The chain combines TRBV18 with TRBJ2-1, with TRBD2 as a possible D gene (6 bases). This CDR3 is 15 amino acids long. Trimming took off 10 bases at V and 6 bases at J, with 22 bases between the two ends. Germline CDR1 and CDR2: KGHSH and LQKENI. The DNA for the CDR3 is TGTGCCACCGCTGCTCTAGCGAGCTACTTCAATGAGCAGTTCTTC. This sequence encodes CATAALASYFNEQFF. Using reference TRBV18 and TRBJ2-1 for the parts outside the CDR3, the full variable domain is NAGVMQNPRHLVRRRGQEARLRCSPMKGHSHVYWYRQLPEEGLKFMVYLQKENIIDESGMPKERFSAEFPKEGPSILRIQQVVRGDSAAYFCATAALASYFNEQFFGPGTRLTVL.

The gene calls are TRBV9 and TRBJ2-3, with D unclear. Germline CDR1 is SGDLS and CDR2 is YYNGEE. Trimming left V 4 bases short and J 2 bases short, with 14 bases between. The CDR3 spans 15 residues. The chain's CDR3 is CASSPFFGSTDTQYF. CDR3 bases: TGTGCCAGCAGCCCCTTTTTCGGGTCCACAGATACGCAGTATTTT.

This clone is medium-sized (0.01 to 0.1%) in the sample. Here the CDR3 DNA reads TGTGCCAGCAGTGACCCGGGACTTCACGACAATGAGCAGTTCTTC. Encoded protein: CASSDPGLHDNEQFF. The chain combines TRBV2 with TRBJ2-1, with a weak D call TRBD2 (6 bases). The germline V and J ends were trimmed by 3 bases and 5 bases, with 14 bases remaining between them. CDR3 length: 15 amino acids. Germline lookup yields CDR1 SNHLY and CDR2 FYNNEI.

The CDR3 coding sequence is TGTGCCAGCAGCGTAGCTCCTACCGTGGTATGGGGCTACACCTTC. It codes for CASSVAPTVVWGYTF. The chain uses TRBV9 and TRBJ1-2; D unclear. The CDR3 extends over 15 amino acids. The germline V gene encodes CDR1 SGDLS and CDR2 YYNGEE. V was clipped by 0 bases and J by 8 bases, with 17 bases between them.

The chain has TRBV19 and TRBJ1-2, with TRBD1 matching 10 bases. The CDR3 covers 18 residues. The V gene's germline CDR1 is LNHDA and CDR2 SQIVND (reference sequence). Unmatched junction bases numbered 16, after V lost 5 bases and J lost 4 bases. CDR3 in amino acids: CASSSRQGAITSIYGYTF. The DNA of the CDR3 is TGTGCCAGTAGTTCCCGACAGGGGGCGATAACTTCTATCTATGGCTACACCTTC.

The chain uses TRBV11-2 and TRBJ1-4; 7 bases line up with TRBD1. Germline V CDR1 and CDR2: SGHAT, FQNNGV. The J segment lost 5 bases and the V segment lost 4 bases, leaving 7 bases of the junction unmatched. The CDR3 has 15 residues. The CDR3 DNA is TGTGCCAGCAGCTACCAGACAGGGCCGAATGAAAAACTGTTTTTT. It yields the protein CASSYQTGPNEKLFF.

The chain employs TRBV19 and TRBJ2-4; 8 bases are a match to TRBD1. This CDR3 has 13 residues. V lost 10 bases and J lost 7; bases outside the gene matches: 9. Germline V CDR1 and CDR2: LNHDA, SQIVND (reference sequence). CDR3 residues: CATNQGAPNIQYF. Here the CDR3 DNA reads TGTGCCACTAACCAGGGGGCGCCGAACATTCAGTACTTC.

V gene TRBV28 combines with J gene TRBJ1-2; weak D call: TRBD1 (6 bases). Trimming stripped 6 bases from V and 2 bases from J, with 13 bases between. This CDR3 spans 14 amino acids. CDR1 and CDR2 from the germline V gene are MDHEN and SYDVKM. DNA of the CDR3: TGTGCCAGCAGGCTGACAGGAATGAACTATGGCTACACCTTC. It codes for CASRLTGMNYGYTF.

The rearrangement uses TRBV5-4 and TRBJ2-5; TRBD2 matches 8 bases. V dropped 4 bases and J dropped 2; count of bases not matched to a gene: 7. Germline CDR1 SGHNT, CDR2 YYREEE (reference sequence). The CDR3 totals 15 residues. CDR3 sequence (DNA): TGTGCCAGCAGCGGGACTAGGGGAGGGCAAGAGACCCAGTACTTC. Its translation: CASSGTRGGQETQYF.